This TCR beta chain was captured by sequencing in a study of PD-1 blockade in classical Hodgkin lymphoma. The data were produced by immunoSEQ multiplex PCR, yet TCRdb's version contains in-frame clones alone and is incomplete. The sample holds some 70,000 clones, over 90% seen once. This CDR3 is 14 amino acids long. The trim removed 5 bases at V and 0 bases at J, leaving 4 bases unmatched. Germline V gene data show CDR1 as SQVTM and CDR2 as ANQGSEA. Time point given: newly diagnosed, previously untreated cHL patient sample. Comparators were PBMCs taken from newly diagnosed, untreated classical Hodgkin lymphoma.

This chain links TRBV29-1 with TRBJ2-1, with 7 bases matching TRBD2. This receptor was identified in a human donor with classical Hodgkin lymphoma. The sequencing input was peripheral blood mononuclear cells (PBMCs). CDR3 sequence: CSVKGGSSYNEQFF. The CDR3 coding sequence is TGCAGCGTTAAAGGCGGGAGCTCCTACAATGAGCAGTTCTTC.